This entry lists 25 T cell receptor beta chains sequenced from one sample in a study of blood T cell repertoires in COVID-19. TCRdb's table, derived via immunoSEQ multiplex PCR, lists solely in-frame clones and lacks some. The sample shows 250,000 or so clones, almost 85% of them seen only once. The specimen was peripheral blood. All receptors come from a man in his fifties or sixties with acute or convalescent COVID-19.

The genes are TRBV11-2 and TRBJ1-4, with D unclear. The CDR3 runs to 11 residues. Germline assignment: CDR1 SGHAT and CDR2 FQNNGV. Trimming stripped 4 bases from V and 7 bases from J, with 4 bases between. Here the CDR3 reads CASSSVEKLFF. The CDR3 DNA reads TGTGCCAGCAGCTCAGTTGAAAAACTGTTTTTT. Filled out from reference TRBV11-2 and TRBJ1-4, the complete variable domain reads EAGVAQSPRYKIIEKRQSVAFWCNPISGHATLYWYQQILGQGPKLLIQFQNNGVVDDSQLPKDRFSAERLKGVDSTLKIQPAKLEDSAVYLCASSSVEKLFFGSGTQLSVL.

The chain combines TRBV2 with TRBJ2-3; 7 nucleotides agree with TRBD2. The CDR3 is made up of 15 amino acids. From germline, CDR1 is SNHLY and CDR2 FYNNEI. Germline trimming cut 5 bases from V and 2 bases from J; bases unmatched to any gene: 7. CDR3 loop: CASSQWTSNTDTQYF. As DNA, the CDR3 is TGTGCCAGCAGTCAATGGACTAGTAACACAGATACGCAGTATTTT. Combining the CDR3 with reference TRBV2 and TRBJ2-3 gives the whole variable domain EPEVTQTPSHQVTQMGQEVILRCVPISNHLYFYWYRQILGQKVEFLVSFYNNEISEKSEIFDDQFSVERPDGSNFTLKIRSTKLEDSAMYFCASSQWTSNTDTQYFGPGTRLTVL.

This chain joins TRBV5-1 and TRBJ1-1, with D hard to call. The germline V gene encodes CDR1 SGHRS and CDR2 YFSETQ. The V and J ends lost 2 bases and 2 bases respectively, with 7 bases between them. The CDR3 is 13 residues long. The CDR3 spells CASSFEGNTEAFF. The CDR3 DNA is TGCGCCAGCAGCTTCGAGGGAAACACTGAAGCTTTCTTT. The complete variable domain, with remaining parts taken from reference TRBV5-1 and TRBJ1-1, reads KAGVTQTPRYLIKTRGQQVTLSCSPISGHRSVSWYQQTPGQGLQFLFEYFSETQRNKGNFPGRFSGRQFSNSRSEMNVSTLELGDSALYLCASSFEGNTEAFFGQGTRLTVV.

The rearrangement links TRBV9 to TRBJ2-1; a possible D gene is TRBD2 (5 bases). The germline gives CDR1 SGDLS, CDR2 YYNGEE. Trimming shortened V by 0 bases and J by 2 bases, and 12 bases separated the two germline ends. The CDR3 runs 16 residues. The CDR3 region is CASSVVGGSPYNEQFF. The CDR3 DNA reads as TGTGCCAGCAGCGTAGTAGGCGGGTCACCCTACAATGAGCAGTTCTTC. The full variable domain, completed using reference TRBV9 and TRBJ2-1, is DSGVTQTPKHLITATGQRVTLRCSPRSGDLSVYWYQQSLDQGLQFLIQYYNGEERAKGNILERFSAQQFPDLHSELNLSSLELGDSALYFCASSVVGGSPYNEQFFGPGTRLTVL.

The chain couples TRBV6-5 to TRBJ1-5; the match to TRBD1 covers 11 bases. Trimming took 7 bases from V and 11 from J; bases not matched to a gene: 4. CDR3 length: 12 amino acids. Germline V gives CDR1 MNHEY, CDR2 SVGAGI. The CDR3 DNA reads as TGTGCCAGCAACGGACAGGGGGCCGCCCAGCATTTT. This encodes CASNGQGAAQHF.

This chain links TRBV19 with TRBJ2-1; TRBD1 matches at 9 bases. CDR3 length: 14 amino acids. Germline trimming cut 5 bases from V and 8 bases from J; bases unmatched to any gene: 7. Germline V gene lookup returns CDR1 LNHDA and CDR2 SQIVND (reference sequence). The CDR3 coding sequence is TGTGCCAGTAGTTGGGGGGACAGGGTCCATGAGCAGTTCTTC. Translation: CASSWGDRVHEQFF.

This clone was seen a handful of times. The CDR3 sequence: CATSVGAGYGYTF. Here the CDR3 DNA reads TGTGCCACCAGTGTTGGAGCCGGCTATGGCTACACCTTC. The chain recombines TRBV24-1 with TRBJ1-2; D remains ambiguous. Deletions cut 5 bases from V and 4 bases from J, with 10 bases between. The germline gives CDR1 KGHDR, CDR2 SFDVKD. The CDR3 contains 13 residues.

The chain carries TRBV7-6 and TRBJ1-3; no reliable D call. This CDR3 region has 18 residues. The V and J ends lost 5 bases and 3 bases respectively, with 23 bases between them. Per germline, CDR1 SGHVS and CDR2 FNYEAQ. CDR3 region: CASSPPRVGRKGGNTIYF. In DNA, the CDR3 is TGTGCCAGCAGCCCACCGAGGGTGGGGAGAAAGGGTGGAAACACCATATATTTT.

The rearrangement links TRBV7-9 to TRBJ1-1; D is unresolved. Trimming stripped 3 bases from V and 1 base from J, with 12 bases between. The CDR3 length is 15 residues. Per the germline V gene, CDR1 is SEHNR and CDR2 is FQNEAQ (reference sequence). The CDR3 sequence is CASSLVGTSNTEAFF. The CDR3 region has the DNA TGTGCCAGCAGCTTGGTCGGTACTTCGAACACTGAAGCTTTCTTT.

The chain links TRBV4-1 to TRBJ2-1; the match to TRBD1 covers 8 bases. This CDR3 has 16 residues. Germline CDR1 MGHRA, CDR2 YSYEKL. The junction had 10 bases not matched to a gene; V was cut back by 5 bases and J by 4 bases. The chain's CDR3 is CASSFQTGDRYNEQFF. The CDR3 bases are TGCGCCAGCAGCTTCCAGACAGGGGATCGATACAATGAGCAGTTCTTC.

The chain employs TRBV6-5 and TRBJ1-2; D unresolved. This CDR3 is built from 11 residues. Germline V gene data show CDR1 as MNHEY and CDR2 as SVGAGI. V was clipped by 6 bases and J by 2 bases, with 4 bases between them. The CDR3 loop is CASSGNYGYTF. The CDR3 coding sequence is TGTGCCAGCAGCGGGAACTATGGCTACACCTTC.

The chain uses TRBV15 and TRBJ2-3, with 9 bases lining up with TRBD2. The junction had 9 bases not matched to a gene; V was cut back by 0 bases and J by 5 bases. The CDR3 is 17 residues long. Germline CDR1 is LNHNV and CDR2 is YYDKDF (reference sequence). This CDR3 is CATSREGVAGARDTQYF. CDR3 DNA: TGTGCCACCAGCAGAGAAGGGGTAGCGGGAGCGAGAGATACGCAGTATTTT. The full variable domain, rest sourced from reference TRBV15 and TRBJ2-3, is DAMVIQNPRYQVTQFGKPVTLSCSQTLNHNVMYWYQQKSSQAPKLLFHYYDKDFNNEADTPDNFQSRRPNTSFCFLDIRSPGLGDTAMYLCATSREGVAGARDTQYFGPGTRLTVL.

The rearrangement uses TRBV27 and TRBJ1-4, with D possibly being TRBD1 (5 bases). The CDR3 runs to 14 residues. Deletions cut 6 bases from V and 0 bases from J, with 8 bases between. Germline CDR1 reads MNHEY; CDR2 reads SMNVEV (reference sequence). CDR3 DNA: TGTGCCAGCAGCGACAGTGCAACTAATGAAAAACTGTTTTTT. It specifies CASSDSATNEKLFF. The variable domain in full, completed from reference TRBV27 and TRBJ1-4, reads EAQVTQNPRYLITVTGKKLTVTCSQNMNHEYMSWYRQDPGLGLRQIYYSMNVEVTDKGDVPEGYKVSRKEKRNFPLILESPSPNQTSLYFCASSDSATNEKLFFGSGTQLSVL.

The chain links TRBV5-1 to TRBJ2-1, with 9 bases aligning to TRBD2. CDR3 length equals 14 residues. Germline lookup yields CDR1 SGHRS and CDR2 YFSETQ. Trimming took 6 bases from V and 8 from J; bases not matched to a gene: 9. CDR3 nucleotides: TGCGCCAGCAAAAAGCGGGAGGAGGCTGATGAGCAGTTCTTC. It encodes CASKKREEADEQFF.

The chain combines TRBV5-1 with TRBJ1-2; TRBD1 agrees at 9 bases. This CDR3 has 15 residues. The ends lost 4 bases at V and 4 bases at J; junction bases unmatched: 8. Germline V lookup: CDR1 SGHRS, CDR2 YFSETQ. The CDR3 region has the DNA TGCGCCAGCAGCCCAGGACAGGGGTTCGCCTATGGCTACACCTTC. This sequence encodes CASSPGQGFAYGYTF.

V is TRBV6-5 and J is TRBJ2-1; 10 bases line up with TRBD1. The V gene end was trimmed by 6 bases and the J gene end by 4 bases; junction bases not matched to a gene: 3. This CDR3 contains 14 residues. CDR1 is MNHEY, CDR2 SVGAGI, per germline. Here the CDR3 DNA reads TGTGCCAGCAGCCTGGGACAGGGGTACAATGAGCAGTTCTTC. Amino acids: CASSLGQGYNEQFF.

V gene TRBV6-5 combines with J gene TRBJ1-5; D may be TRBD1 (6 bases). CDR1 is MNHEY, CDR2 SVGAGI, per germline. The CDR3 spans 15 residues. Trimming stripped 9 bases from V and 0 bases from J, with 15 bases between. The CDR3 DNA follows: TGTGCCAGTCAAAGGACAGCGACTAGCAATCAGCCCCAGCATTTT. This gives the protein CASQRTATSNQPQHF.

The chain combines TRBV5-1 with TRBJ2-5, with TRBD1 matching over 8 bases. J lost 0 bases, V lost 1 base, and 11 bases had no gene match. Germline V CDR1 and CDR2: SGHRS, YFSETQ. CDR3 size: 18 residues. For the CDR3, the DNA is TGCGCCAGCAGCTTGCCACACTCGGGACAGGCATACCAAGAGACCCAGTACTTC. This sequence encodes CASSLPHSGQAYQETQYF.

J is TRBJ1-3 and V is TRBV6-1, with no clear D. Between the trimmed V and J ends, which lost 2 bases and 0 bases, there was a span of 8 bases. This CDR3 has 15 residues. CDR1 is MNHNS, CDR2 SASEGT, per germline. CDR3 in amino acids: CASSELPSSGNTIYF. DNA of the CDR3: TGTGCCAGCAGTGAACTACCATCCTCTGGAAACACCATATATTTT.

The chain is built from TRBV28 and TRBJ1-4; 10 bases agree with TRBD1. The CDR3 spans 15 residues. The V gene end was trimmed by 6 bases and the J gene end by 8 bases; junction bases not matched to a gene: 9. Germline CDR1 MDHEN, CDR2 SYDVKM. This CDR3 is CASSLGGQGREKLFF. In nucleotides, the CDR3 is TGTGCCAGCAGCCTCGGGGGACAGGGGAGAGAAAAACTGTTTTTT.

This rearrangement joins TRBV5-1 to TRBJ1-3, with TRBD1 as a possible D gene (5 bases). Germline CDR1 and CDR2: SGHRS and YFSETQ. With 0 bases removed from V and 4 bases from J, the gap between germline ends came to 8 bases. This CDR3 has 14 amino acids. The CDR3 protein is CASSLATAGNTIYF. In nucleotides, the CDR3 is TGCGCCAGCAGCTTGGCGACAGCGGGAAACACCATATATTTT.

The rearrangement joins TRBV9 to TRBJ2-1; D is unresolved. V shed 0 bases and J shed 0 bases, with 7 bases lying between them. CDR3 size: 15 residues. Germline CDR1 SGDLS, CDR2 YYNGEE. The CDR3 sequence: CASSVGSSSYNEQFF. In nucleotides, the CDR3 is TGTGCCAGCAGCGTAGGGTCCAGCTCCTACAATGAGCAGTTCTTC.

The chain links TRBV10-1 to TRBJ2-2; 8 bases match TRBD2. Germline V gene data show CDR1 as WNHNN and CDR2 as SYGVQD (reference sequence). V gave up 0 bases and J gave up 1 base; unmatched junction bases: 1. The CDR3 runs to 16 residues. This CDR3 is CASSESAGGNTGELFF. CDR3 DNA sequence: TGCGCCAGCAGTGAGTCGGCGGGGGGGAACACCGGGGAGCTGTTTTTT.

The chain couples TRBV5-1 to TRBJ1-2; weak D call: TRBD1 (5 bases). V lost 4 bases and J lost 3, with 16 bases in between. The CDR3 totals 15 residues. Germline CDR1 SGHRS, CDR2 YFSETQ. The CDR3 DNA reads as TGCGCCAGCAGCCCCGTTGGGGGGAGGGACTATGGCTACACCTTC. This translates into CASSPVGGRDYGYTF.

This clone was recorded once. CDR3 residues: CASSHAGTATYEQYF. CDR3 DNA: TGCGCCAGCAGCCATGCCGGGACAGCGACCTACGAGCAGTACTTC. The rearrangement links TRBV4-1 to TRBJ2-7; 7 positions agree with TRBD1. The length of the CDR3 is 15 residues. Germline-derived CDR1 and CDR2 are MGHRA and YSYEKL. The ends lost 3 bases at V and 2 bases at J; junction bases unmatched: 7.